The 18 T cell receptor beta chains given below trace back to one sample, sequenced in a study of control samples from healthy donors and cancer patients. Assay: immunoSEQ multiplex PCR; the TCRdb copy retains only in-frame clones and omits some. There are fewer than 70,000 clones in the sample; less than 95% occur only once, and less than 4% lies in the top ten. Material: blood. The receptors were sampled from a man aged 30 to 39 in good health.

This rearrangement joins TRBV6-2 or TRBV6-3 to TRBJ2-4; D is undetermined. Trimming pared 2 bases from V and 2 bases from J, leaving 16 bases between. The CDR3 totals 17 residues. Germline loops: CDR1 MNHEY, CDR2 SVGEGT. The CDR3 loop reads CASSYTLDGRPKNIQYF. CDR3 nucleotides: TGTGCCAGCAGTTACACTCTAGACGGTAGGCCCAAAAACATTCAGTACTTC.

The CDR3 is CASSQDSGRGPESSYNEQFF. In DNA, the CDR3 is TGTGCCAGCAGCCAAGATAGCGGCAGGGGGCCCGAGAGCTCCTACAATGAGCAGTTCTTC. V is TRBV3-1 (or the pseudogene TRBV3-2) and J is TRBJ2-1, with 8 bases matching TRBD1. CDR3 length: 20 residues. CDR1 LGHDT and CDR2 YNNKEL come from the germline V gene (reference sequence). The V and J ends lost 0 bases and 0 bases, in that order; junction bases with no gene match: 13.

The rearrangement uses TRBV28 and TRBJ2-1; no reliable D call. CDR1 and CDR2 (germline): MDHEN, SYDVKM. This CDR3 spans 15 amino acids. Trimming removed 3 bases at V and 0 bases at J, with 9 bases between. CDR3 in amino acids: CASSFGLDSYNEQFF. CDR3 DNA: TGTGCCAGCAGTTTCGGGCTGGACTCCTACAATGAGCAGTTCTTC.

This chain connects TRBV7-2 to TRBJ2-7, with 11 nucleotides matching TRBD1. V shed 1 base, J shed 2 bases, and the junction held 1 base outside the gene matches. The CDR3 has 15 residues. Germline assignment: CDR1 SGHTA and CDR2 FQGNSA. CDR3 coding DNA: TGTGCCAGCAGCTTAGTGGGACAGGGGGCCTACGAGCAGTACTTC. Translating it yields CASSLVGQGAYEQYF.

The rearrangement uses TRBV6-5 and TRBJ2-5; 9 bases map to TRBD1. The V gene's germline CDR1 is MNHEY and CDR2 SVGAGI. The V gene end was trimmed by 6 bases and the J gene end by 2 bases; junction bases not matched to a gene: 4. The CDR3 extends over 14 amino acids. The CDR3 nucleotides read TGTGCCAGCAGCATGGGACAGGGTCAAGAGACCCAGTACTTC. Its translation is CASSMGQGQETQYF.

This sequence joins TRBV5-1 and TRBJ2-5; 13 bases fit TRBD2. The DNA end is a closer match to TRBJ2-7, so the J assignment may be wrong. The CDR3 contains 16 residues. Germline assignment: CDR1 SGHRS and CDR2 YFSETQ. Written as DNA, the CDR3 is TGCGCCAGCAGCTATACTAGCGGGAGGGTCCTCTACGAGCAGTACTTC. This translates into CASSYTSGRVLYEQYF.

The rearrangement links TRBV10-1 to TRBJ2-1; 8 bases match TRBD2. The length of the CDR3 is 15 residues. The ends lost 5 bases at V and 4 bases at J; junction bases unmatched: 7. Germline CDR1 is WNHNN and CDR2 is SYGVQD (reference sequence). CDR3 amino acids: CASSLLAEPYNEQFF. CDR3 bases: TGCGCCAGCAGTTTACTAGCGGAGCCGTACAATGAGCAGTTCTTC.

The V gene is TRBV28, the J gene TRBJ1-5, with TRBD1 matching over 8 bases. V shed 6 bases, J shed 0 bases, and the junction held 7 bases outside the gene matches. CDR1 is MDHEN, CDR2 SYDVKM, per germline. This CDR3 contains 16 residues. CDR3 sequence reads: CASSRTGYYSNQPQHF. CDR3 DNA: TGTGCCAGCAGCCGGACAGGGTATTATAGCAATCAGCCCCAGCATTTT.

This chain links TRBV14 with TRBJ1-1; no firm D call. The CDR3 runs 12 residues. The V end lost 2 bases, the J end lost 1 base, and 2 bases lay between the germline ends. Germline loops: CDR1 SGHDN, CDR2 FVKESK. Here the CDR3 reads CASSQTNTEAFF. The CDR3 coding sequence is TGTGCCAGCAGCCAAACGAACACTGAAGCTTTCTTT.

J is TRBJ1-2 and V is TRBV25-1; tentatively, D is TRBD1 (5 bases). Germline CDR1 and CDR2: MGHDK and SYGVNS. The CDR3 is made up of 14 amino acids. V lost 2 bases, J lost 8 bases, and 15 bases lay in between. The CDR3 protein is CASSEPGRGGGYTF. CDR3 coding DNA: TGTGCCAGCAGTGAACCTGGTAGGGGTGGGGGCTACACCTTC.

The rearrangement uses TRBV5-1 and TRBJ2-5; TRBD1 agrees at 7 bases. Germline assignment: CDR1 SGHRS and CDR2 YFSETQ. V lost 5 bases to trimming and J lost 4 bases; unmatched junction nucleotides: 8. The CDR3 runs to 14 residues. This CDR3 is CASSRGQTTETQYF. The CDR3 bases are TGCGCCAGCAGTCGGGGACAGACGACAGAGACCCAGTACTTC.

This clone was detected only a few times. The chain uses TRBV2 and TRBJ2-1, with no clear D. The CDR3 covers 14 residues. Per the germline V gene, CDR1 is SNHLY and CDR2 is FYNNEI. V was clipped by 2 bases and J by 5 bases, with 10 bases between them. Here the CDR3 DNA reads TGTGCCAGCAGTGAAATCAGAGTCCACAATGAGCAGTTCTTC. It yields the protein CASSEIRVHNEQFF.

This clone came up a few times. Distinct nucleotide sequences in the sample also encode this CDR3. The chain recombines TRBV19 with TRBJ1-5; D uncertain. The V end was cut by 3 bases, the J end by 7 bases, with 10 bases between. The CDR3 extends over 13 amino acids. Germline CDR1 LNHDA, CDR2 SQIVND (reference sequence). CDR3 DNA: TGTGCCAGTAGTATCGGGAGTAGGCAGCCCCAGCATTTT. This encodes CASSIGSRQPQHF.

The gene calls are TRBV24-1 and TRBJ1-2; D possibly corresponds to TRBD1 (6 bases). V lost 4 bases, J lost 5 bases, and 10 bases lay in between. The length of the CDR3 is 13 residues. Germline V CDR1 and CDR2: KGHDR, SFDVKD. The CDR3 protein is CATSDGTRYGYTF. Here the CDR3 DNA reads TGTGCCACCAGTGACGGGACAAGATATGGCTACACCTTC.

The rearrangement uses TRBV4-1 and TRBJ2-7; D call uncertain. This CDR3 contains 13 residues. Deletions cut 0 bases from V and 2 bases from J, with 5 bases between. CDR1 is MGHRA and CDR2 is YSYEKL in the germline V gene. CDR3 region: CASSQDSPYEQYF. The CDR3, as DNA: TGCGCCAGCAGCCAAGATTCTCCCTACGAGCAGTACTTC.

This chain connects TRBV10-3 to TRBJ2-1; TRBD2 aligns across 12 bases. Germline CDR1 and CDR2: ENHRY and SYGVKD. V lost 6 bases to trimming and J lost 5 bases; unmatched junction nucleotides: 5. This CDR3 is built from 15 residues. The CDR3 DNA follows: TGTGCCATCAGAAGACTAGCGGGAGCCAACAATGAGCAGTTCTTC. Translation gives CAIRRLAGANNEQFF.

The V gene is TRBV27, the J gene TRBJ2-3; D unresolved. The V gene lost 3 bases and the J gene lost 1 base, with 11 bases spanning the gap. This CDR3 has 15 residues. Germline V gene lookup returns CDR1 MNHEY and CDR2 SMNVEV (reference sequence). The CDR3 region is CASSFLTTGTDTQYF. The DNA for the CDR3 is TGTGCCAGCAGTTTTCTCACCACCGGCACAGATACGCAGTATTTT.

CDR3 DNA: TGTGCCAGCAAAGAGATTTTGAATTCACCCCTCCACTTT. Amino acid sequence: CASKEILNSPLHF. The chain links TRBV6-5 to TRBJ1-6; no reliable D call. V dropped 7 bases and J dropped 7 bases, with 11 bases sitting between them. Germline-derived CDR1 and CDR2 are MNHEY and SVGAGI. The CDR3 has 13 amino acids.